These 32 T cell receptor beta chains were sequenced from one sample in a study of radiotherapy plus CTLA-4 blockade in lung cancer. TCRdb's table, derived via immunoSEQ multiplex PCR, lists solely in-frame clones and lacks some. Here the sample spans 85,000 to 100,000 clones, about two thirds being singletons. The input for sequencing was peripheral blood, taken from a patient treated with radiotherapy plus ipilimumab. The receptors here all came from a human donor with non-small cell lung cancer that progressed on radiotherapy plus ipilimumab.

A few counts support this clone. The chain combines TRBV5-1 with TRBJ1-1; tentative D call: TRBD1 (5 bases). Germline values: CDR1 SGHRS, CDR2 YFSETQ. V was cut by 1 base and J by 3 bases, with 13 bases left in between. The CDR3 is 15 residues long. The CDR3 nucleotides read TGCGCCAGCAGCTTGTCAGGGTATAGGGACACTGAAGCTTTCTTT. Translating gives CASSLSGYRDTEAFF.

The chain has TRBV6-4 and TRBJ1-1, with a weak D call TRBD1 (5 bases). Trimming pared 3 bases from V and 6 bases from J, leaving 14 bases between. CDR3 length: 14 amino acids. The germline V gene encodes CDR1 MRHNA and CDR2 SNTAGT. CDR3 sequence: CASSEWVRAPEAFF. The CDR3 bases are TGTGCCAGCAGTGAATGGGTCAGGGCGCCTGAAGCTTTCTTT.

The chain has TRBV5-1 and TRBJ2-2; D is unresolved. Germline CDR1 is SGHRS and CDR2 is YFSETQ. The CDR3 has 14 residues. V lost 4 bases to trimming and J lost 3 bases, with 10 bases between them. Written as DNA, the CDR3 is TGCGCCAGCAGCCCCGGGCTTCACACCGGGGAGCTGTTTTTT. This codes for CASSPGLHTGELFF.

CDR3 coding DNA: TGTGCCAGCAGCTTAGAACCGGAGGAGACCCAGTACTTC. Amino acid sequence: CASSLEPEETQYF. This rearrangement joins TRBV11-2 to TRBJ2-5; D remains unclear. Germline-derived CDR1 and CDR2 are SGHAT and FQNNGV. Deletions cut 0 bases from V and 5 bases from J, with 7 bases between. The CDR3 covers 13 residues.

The V gene is TRBV18, the J gene TRBJ2-1; either TRBD1 or TRBD2 may supply D (5 bases each). V was trimmed by 3 bases and J by 10 bases, leaving 10 bases between them. The CDR3 covers 12 residues. CDR1 and CDR2 (germline): KGHSH, LQKENI. For the CDR3, the DNA is TGTGCCAGCTCACCGAGCCGGGACGAGCAGTTCTTC. This encodes CASSPSRDEQFF.

V gene TRBV5-1 combines with J gene TRBJ2-5, with D unclear. The CDR3 covers 16 residues. Germline CDR1 SGHRS, CDR2 YFSETQ. V was clipped by 0 bases and J by 0 bases, with 12 bases between them. This CDR3 is CASSLEGKGYQETQYF. The DNA for the CDR3 is TGCGCCAGCAGCTTGGAAGGGAAAGGGTACCAAGAGACCCAGTACTTC.

The chain couples TRBV18 to TRBJ2-1, with D possibly TRBD1 on 6 matching bases. Germline V gene lookup returns CDR1 KGHSH and CDR2 LQKENI. This CDR3 spans 15 amino acids. Trimming removed 3 bases at V and 4 bases at J, with 13 bases between. CDR3 sequence reads: CASSPSGALYNEQFF. DNA for the CDR3: TGTGCCAGCTCACCCTCAGGGGCCCTTTACAATGAGCAGTTCTTC.

A single count supports this clone. V and J are TRBV6-6 and TRBJ2-5; TRBD1 matches at 8 bases. Germline V gene data show CDR1 as MNHNY and CDR2 as SVGAGI (reference sequence). V dropped 6 bases and J dropped 5; count of bases not matched to a gene: 11. CDR3 size: 15 residues. The CDR3 is CASRPRQGSVETQYF. The CDR3 coding sequence is TGTGCCAGCAGACCCAGACAGGGGTCTGTGGAGACCCAGTACTTC.

This clone has ten or more counts. The chain carries TRBV6-5 and TRBJ1-3; D gene ambiguous. CDR3 length: 15 residues. V was trimmed by 4 bases and J by 2 bases, leaving 12 bases between them. From germline, CDR1 is MNHEY and CDR2 SVGAGI. The CDR3 DNA follows: TGTGCCAGCAGTTCCGCGGGCGGGGCTGGAAACACCATATATTTT. Encoded protein: CASSSAGGAGNTIYF.

The chain has TRBV5-1 and TRBJ1-4, with D possibly matching TRBD1 (6 bases). Deletions cut 2 bases from V and 6 bases from J, with 14 bases between. Germline V gene sequence: CDR1 SGHRS, CDR2 YFSETQ. The CDR3 contains 15 residues. The CDR3 loop is CASSLGQRGYEKLFF. In DNA, the CDR3 is TGCGCCAGCAGCTTAGGACAGCGGGGGTATGAAAAACTGTTTTTT. Using reference TRBV5-1 and TRBJ1-4 for the parts outside the CDR3, the full variable domain is KAGVTQTPRYLIKTRGQQVTLSCSPISGHRSVSWYQQTPGQGLQFLFEYFSETQRNKGNFPGRFSGRQFSNSRSEMNVSTLELGDSALYLCASSLGQRGYEKLFFGSGTQLSVL.

About this clone itself: One end of the junction varies from germline; a read error may be responsible. The chain is built from TRBV7-7 and TRBJ1-5, with 8 bases that match TRBD1. CDR1 is SSHAT, CDR2 FNYEAQ, per germline (reference sequence). CDR3 length equals 21 residues. The CDR3 reads CASSSLPNRGARVLSNQPQHF. CDR3 DNA: TGTGCTAGCAGCTCACTCCCCAACAGGGGGGCGAGAGTCCTTAGCAATCAGCCCCAGCATTTT.

This clone has more than one count but fewer than ten. The gene calls are TRBV6-6 and TRBJ1-2, with 9 bases aligning to TRBD1. Per the germline V gene, CDR1 is MNHNY and CDR2 is SVGAGI (reference sequence). The CDR3 has 13 amino acids. J lost 4 bases, V lost 8 bases, and 5 bases had no gene match. In DNA form, the CDR3 reads TGTGCCAGCGACCCGACAGGGGGCTATGGCTACACCTTC. As protein: CASDPTGGYGYTF.

CDR3 nucleotide sequence: TGTGCCAGCAGTGAAGCAGGGGGTAATCAGCCCCAGCATTTT. This translates into CASSEAGGNQPQHF. The rearrangement links TRBV6-4 to TRBJ1-5; 7 nucleotides match TRBD1. V lost 3 bases, J lost 4 bases, and 3 bases stayed unmatched. In germline, CDR1 is MRHNA, CDR2 SNTAGT. This CDR3 is 14 amino acids long.

This clone has only a few counts. The chain joins TRBV28 to TRBJ1-5, with no clear D. Per germline, CDR1 MDHEN and CDR2 SYDVKM. The ends were cut back, 6 bases at V and 0 bases at J, with 18 bases in the middle. The CDR3 covers 17 residues. Here the CDR3 reads CASSSGRAYYSNQPQHF. Here the CDR3 DNA reads TGTGCCAGCAGCTCGGGGAGGGCATACTATAGCAATCAGCCCCAGCATTTT.

V is TRBV29-1 and J is TRBJ2-7; either TRBD1 or TRBD2 may fit D (5 bases each). This CDR3 has 14 residues. The germline V gene has CDR1 SQVTM and CDR2 ANQGSEA. V lost 5 bases to trimming and J lost 0 bases, with 14 bases between them. The CDR3 protein is CSVSGTESSYEQYF. CDR3 nucleotides: TGCAGCGTTTCCGGGACGGAGAGCTCCTACGAGCAGTACTTC.

This chain connects TRBV6-1 to TRBJ1-4; TRBD1 matches at 8 bases. Germline V gene sequence: CDR1 MNHNS, CDR2 SASEGT. The CDR3 has 15 residues. V lost 7 bases to trimming and J lost 7 bases; unmatched junction nucleotides: 11. The CDR3 nucleotides read TGTGCCAGCACTACGCAGGGGGCTTCAGCTGAAAAACTGTTTTTT. It translates to CASTTQGASAEKLFF.

The chain carries TRBV5-8 and TRBJ2-7; a weak D match, TRBD1 (5 bases). With 0 bases removed from V and 1 base from J, the gap between germline ends came to 14 bases. CDR1 is SGHTS, CDR2 YDEGEE, per germline. The CDR3 sequence is 16 residues long. This chain's CDR3 is CASSLGRVLNSYEQYF. In DNA form, the CDR3 reads TGTGCCAGCAGCTTGGGCAGGGTCCTCAATTCCTACGAGCAGTACTTC.

V gene TRBV9 combines with J gene TRBJ2-5; TRBD2 agrees at 8 bases. This CDR3 region has 16 residues. Germline trimming cut 0 bases from V and 5 bases from J; bases unmatched to any gene: 9. The germline gives CDR1 SGDLS, CDR2 YYNGEE. CDR3 sequence (DNA): TGTGCCAGCAGCGTAGCGGTCGGGGGGGGGAAGGAGACCCAGTACTTC. This encodes CASSVAVGGGKETQYF.

The V and J genes are TRBV6-4 and TRBJ2-3, with TRBD2 as a possible D gene (5 bases). CDR1 MRHNA and CDR2 SNTAGT come from the germline V gene. The V gene lost 5 bases and the J gene lost 0 bases, with 18 bases spanning the gap. The length of the CDR3 is 17 residues. CDR3: CASSCVTKGSSTDTQYF. The DNA of the CDR3 is TGTGCCAGCAGTTGCGTGACGAAAGGGAGCAGCACAGATACGCAGTATTTT.

The chain has TRBV6-1 and TRBJ2-2; 8 nucleotides align to TRBD1. V lost 5 bases, J lost 6 bases, and 8 bases stayed unmatched. Germline V gene data show CDR1 as MNHNS and CDR2 as SASEGT. The CDR3 runs 15 residues. DNA of the CDR3: TGTGCCAGCAGTCTGCGGACAGGGTATGCCGGGGAGCTGTTTTTT. As protein: CASSLRTGYAGELFF.

The sample holds one count of this clone. V and J are TRBV18 and TRBJ1-2, with 9 nucleotides matching TRBD1. This CDR3 spans 13 amino acids. The V gene's germline CDR1 is KGHSH and CDR2 LQKENI. The ends lost 8 bases at V and 2 bases at J; junction bases unmatched: 3. CDR3 residues: CASQQGANYGYTF. The CDR3 coding sequence is TGTGCCAGCCAACAGGGGGCGAACTATGGCTACACCTTC. Complete variable domain (other parts from reference TRBV18 and TRBJ1-2): NAGVMQNPRHLVRRRGQEARLRCSPMKGHSHVYWYRQLPEEGLKFMVYLQKENIIDESGMPKERFSAEFPKEGPSILRIQQVVRGDSAAYFCASQQGANYGYTFGSGTRLTVV.

This clone came up once. The chain recombines TRBV18 with TRBJ1-2, with D perhaps TRBD1 (6 bases). The CDR3 has 15 amino acids. In germline, CDR1 is KGHSH, CDR2 LQKENI. V gave up 5 bases and J gave up 4 bases, with 17 bases separating them. Written as DNA, the CDR3 is TGTGCCAGCTCAGTAAATACAGGGCTAGGCTATGGCTACACCTTC. Translating it yields CASSVNTGLGYGYTF.

The rearrangement uses TRBV9 and TRBJ2-7, with D unclear. This CDR3 comprises 11 residues. Germline-derived CDR1 and CDR2 are SGDLS and YYNGEE. The V and J ends lost 3 bases and 6 bases respectively, with 7 bases between them. CDR3 sequence: CASSGDGEQYF. The CDR3 region has the DNA TGTGCCAGCAGCGGAGACGGCGAGCAGTACTTC.

J is TRBJ2-1 and V is TRBV27, with 9 bases matching TRBD2. The CDR3 runs 14 residues. The J segment lost 5 bases and the V segment lost 6 bases, leaving 5 bases of the junction unmatched. From germline, CDR1 is MNHEY and CDR2 SMNVEV (reference sequence). The CDR3 coding sequence is TGTGCCAGCAGGAAACTAGCGGGTGACAATGAGCAGTTCTTC. Its translation: CASRKLAGDNEQFF.

The genes are TRBV29-1 and TRBJ2-5, with a tentative D call TRBD1 (6 bases). Germline loops: CDR1 SQVTM, CDR2 ANQGSEA. The CDR3 runs to 13 residues. Trimming pared 6 bases from V and 0 bases from J, leaving 11 bases between. CDR3 amino acids: CSVMTGYQETQYF. Written as DNA, the CDR3 is TGCAGCGTGATGACAGGATACCAAGAGACCCAGTACTTC. Drawing the rest from reference TRBV29-1 and TRBJ2-5, the complete variable domain is SAVISQKPSRDICQRGTSLTIQCQVDSQVTMMFWYRQQPGQSLTLIATANQGSEATYESGFVIDKFPISRPNLTFSTLTVSNMSPEDSSIYLCSVMTGYQETQYFGPGTRLLVL.

The sample holds a few counts of this clone. The V call is TRBV27, the J call TRBJ2-7; 10 bases map to TRBD2. V shed 4 bases and J 3 bases; nucleotides not matched to a gene: 6. The CDR3 totals 15 residues. Germline CDR1 reads MNHEY; CDR2 reads SMNVEV (reference sequence). The CDR3 region has the DNA TGTGCCAGCAGTTCCTTAGCGGGAGGAGGCTACGAGCAGTACTTC. Its protein is CASSSLAGGGYEQYF.

CDR3 sequence reads: CASSPGTGWDQETQYF. Written as DNA, the CDR3 is TGTGCCAGCAGCCCCGGGACAGGGTGGGACCAAGAGACCCAGTACTTC. The V call is TRBV28, the J call TRBJ2-5; 9 bases agree with TRBD1. With 6 bases clipped from V and 0 bases from J, the junction kept 8 bases outside the gene matches. This CDR3 has 16 amino acids. Per the germline V gene, CDR1 is MDHEN and CDR2 is SYDVKM.

The rearrangement uses TRBV5-6 and TRBJ2-2; 7 bases line up with TRBD1. Germline values: CDR1 SGHDT, CDR2 YYEEEE. The CDR3 runs to 15 residues. Trimming took 3 bases from V and 6 from J; bases not matched to a gene: 8. Here the CDR3 DNA reads TGTGCCAGCAGCTCGGACAGGACGCTTCCCGGGGAGCTGTTTTTT. It is translated as CASSSDRTLPGELFF. The full variable domain, with the rest looked up from reference TRBV5-6 and TRBJ2-2, is DAGVTQSPTHLIKTRGQQVTLRCSPKSGHDTVSWYQQALGQGPQFIFQYYEEEERQRGNFPDRFSGHQFPNYSSELNVNALLLGDSALYLCASSSDRTLPGELFFGEGSRLTVL.

The gene calls are TRBV28 and TRBJ1-5; D is perhaps TRBD1 (6 bases). The CDR3 is 13 amino acids. Germline V lookup: CDR1 MDHEN, CDR2 SYDVKM. Trimming left V 5 bases short and J 8 bases short, with 13 bases between. CDR3 DNA sequence: TGTGCCAGCAGTCTCGGGACAATCAAGCCCCAGCATTTT. Translation: CASSLGTIKPQHF.

The chain joins TRBV29-1 to TRBJ2-4; maybe TRBD1 (6 bases). The V end lost 4 bases, the J end lost 7 bases, and 11 bases lay between the germline ends. The CDR3 loop spans 12 amino acids. Per the germline V gene, CDR1 is SQVTM and CDR2 is ANQGSEA. CDR3 region: CSVVGQGNIQYF. The CDR3 nucleotides are TGCAGCGTTGTGGGCCAGGGGAACATTCAGTACTTC.

The chain joins TRBV6-5 to TRBJ2-7; 8 nucleotides agree with TRBD2. Unmatched junction bases numbered 11, after V lost 5 bases and J lost 5 bases. This CDR3 contains 15 residues. Germline V gives CDR1 MNHEY, CDR2 SVGAGI. The CDR3 here is CASSRGGGIANEQYF. CDR3 bases: TGTGCCAGCAGTAGGGGCGGGGGGATAGCAAACGAGCAGTACTTC.

This clone has only one observation. J is TRBJ2-5 and V is TRBV7-2; the match to TRBD2 covers 9 bases. This CDR3 contains 16 residues. CDR1 and CDR2 (germline): SGHTA, FQGNSA. V gave up 0 bases and J gave up 5 bases; unmatched junction bases: 7. CDR3 nucleotide sequence: TGTGCCAGCAGCTTAGCCGGCGGGGGGGCGGCTGAGACCCAGTACTTC. Protein: CASSLAGGGAAETQYF.